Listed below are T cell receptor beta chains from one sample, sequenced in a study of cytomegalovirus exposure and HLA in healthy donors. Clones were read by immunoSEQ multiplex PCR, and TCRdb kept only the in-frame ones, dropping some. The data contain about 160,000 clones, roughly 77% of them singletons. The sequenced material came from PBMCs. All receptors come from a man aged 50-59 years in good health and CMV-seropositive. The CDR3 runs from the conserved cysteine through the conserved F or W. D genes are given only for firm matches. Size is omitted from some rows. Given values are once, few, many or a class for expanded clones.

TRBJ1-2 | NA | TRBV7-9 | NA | CASSPPSGWGRRVGYTF | TGTGCCAGCAGCCCCCCTAGCGGCTGGGGGCGGCGGGTAGGCTACACCTTC
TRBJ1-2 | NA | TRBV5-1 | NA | CASSLGTIMGGYTF | TGCGCCAGCAGCTTGGGGACTATAATGGGTGGCTACACCTTC
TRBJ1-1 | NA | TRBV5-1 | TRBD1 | CASHTGGLNTEAFF | TGCGCCAGCCATACAGGGGGCCTGAACACTGAAGCTTTCTTT
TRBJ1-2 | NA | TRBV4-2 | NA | CASSPDIRGNGYTF | TGTGCCAGCAGCCCAGATATCAGGGGCAATGGCTACACCTTC
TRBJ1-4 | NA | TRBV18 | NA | CASSPQATTNEKLFF | TGTGCCAGCTCACCCCAGGCCACAACTAATGAAAAACTGTTTTTT
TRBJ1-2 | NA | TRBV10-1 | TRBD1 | CASSESAGGGYTF | TGCGCCAGCAGTGAGTCGGCAGGGGGTGGCTACACCTTC
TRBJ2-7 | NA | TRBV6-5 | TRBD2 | CASRTSGEQYF | TGTGCCAGCAGAACTAGCGGCGAGCAGTACTTC
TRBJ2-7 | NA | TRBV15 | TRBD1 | CATSSRDRSSYEQYF | TGTGCCACCAGCAGCCGGGACAGGAGCTCCTACGAGCAGTACTTC
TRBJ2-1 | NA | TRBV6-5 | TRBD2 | CASSQGLASHNEQFF | TGTGCCAGCAGCCAAGGACTAGCGTCACACAATGAGCAGTTCTTC
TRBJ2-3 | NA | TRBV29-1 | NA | CSVEGEADTQYF | TGCAGCGTTGAAGGTGAGGCAGATACGCAGTATTTT
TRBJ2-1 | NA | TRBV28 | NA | CASSSPGGRGNEQFF | TGTGCCAGCAGTTCCCCCGGGGGGCGCGGGAATGAGCAGTTCTTC
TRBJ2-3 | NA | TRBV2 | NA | CASSAGDTQYF | TGTGCCAGCAGTGCGGGAGATACGCAGTATTTT
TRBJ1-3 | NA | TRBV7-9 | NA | CASSLGLGTSRNTIYF | TGTGCCAGCAGCTTAGGTCTCGGGACTTCACGAAACACCATATATTTT
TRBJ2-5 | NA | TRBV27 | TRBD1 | CASKGDRGTETQYF | TGTGCCAGCAAGGGGGACAGGGGGACAGAGACCCAGTACTTC
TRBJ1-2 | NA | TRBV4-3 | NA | CASSQDDSHYGYTF | TGCGCCAGCAGCCAAGACGACAGCCATTATGGCTACACCTTC
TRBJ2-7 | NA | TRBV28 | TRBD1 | CASSTGGIGYEQYF | TGTGCCAGCAGTACAGGGGGCATTGGATACGAGCAGTACTTC
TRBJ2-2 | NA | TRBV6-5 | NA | CASTQGGVGTGELFF | TGTGCCAGCACACAGGGGGGGGTAGGCACCGGGGAGCTGTTTTTT
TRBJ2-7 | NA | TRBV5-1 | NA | CASSLATGKHYEQYF | TGCGCCAGCAGCTTGGCAACAGGGAAACACTACGAGCAGTACTTC
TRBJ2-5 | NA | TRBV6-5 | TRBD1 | CASSSGTGVETQYF | TGTGCCAGCAGTTCGGGGACAGGGGTAGAGACCCAGTACTTC
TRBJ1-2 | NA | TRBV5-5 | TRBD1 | CASSLSRDRGVYGYTF | TGTGCCAGCAGCTTGAGCCGGGACAGGGGCGTCTATGGCTACACCTTC
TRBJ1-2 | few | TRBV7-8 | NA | CASSLVPGGEGGYTF | TGTGCCAGCAGCTTGGTGCCGGGGGGCGAGGGTGGCTACACCTTC
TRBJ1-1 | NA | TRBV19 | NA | CASSIGVGHTEAFF | TGTGCCAGTAGTATAGGGGTTGGGCACACTGAAGCTTTCTTT
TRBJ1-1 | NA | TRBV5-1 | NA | CASSFPGLEAFF | TGCGCCAGCAGCTTCCCTGGGCTCGAAGCTTTCTTT
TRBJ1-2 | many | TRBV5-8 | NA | CASREQDRDYGYTF | TGTGCCAGCAGGGAGCAAGATCGAGACTATGGCTACACCTTC
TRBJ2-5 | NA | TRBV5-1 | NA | CASSLDRPGETQYF | TGCGCCAGCAGCTTGGACAGACCGGGGGAGACCCAGTACTTC
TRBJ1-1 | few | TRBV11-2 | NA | CASRRNMNTEAFF | TGTGCCAGCAGGCGTAATATGAACACTGAAGCTTTCTTT
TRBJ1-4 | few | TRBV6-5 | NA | CASSEQAAGKLFF | TGTGCCAGCAGTGAACAAGCGGCCGGAAAACTGTTTTTT
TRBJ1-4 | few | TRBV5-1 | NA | CASSLEGTRNEKLFF | TGCGCCAGCAGCTTGGAAGGGACAAGAAATGAAAAACTGTTTTTT
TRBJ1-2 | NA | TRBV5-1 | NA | CASSLSGTNYGYTF | TGCGCCAGCAGCTTGTCCGGGACAAACTATGGCTACACCTTC
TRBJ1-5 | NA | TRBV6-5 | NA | CASSLQGSNQPQHF | TGTGCCAGCAGTTTACAGGGATCCAATCAGCCCCAGCATTTT
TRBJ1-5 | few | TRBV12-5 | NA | CASGSYPGRLNSNQPQHF | TGTGCTAGTGGTTCCTACCCAGGGAGGTTAAATAGCAATCAGCCCCAGCATTTT
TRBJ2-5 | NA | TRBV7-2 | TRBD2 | CASRDRTSGGVQETQYF | TGTGCCAGCAGGGACCGGACTAGCGGGGGGGTCCAAGAGACCCAGTACTTC
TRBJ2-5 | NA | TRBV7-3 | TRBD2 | CASSPGLVGETQYF | TGTGCCAGCAGCCCGGGACTAGTAGGGGAGACCCAGTACTTC
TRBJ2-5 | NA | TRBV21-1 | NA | CASSKAGGGQETQYF | TGTGCCAGCAGCAAAGCGGGGGGGGGACAAGAGACCCAGTACTTC
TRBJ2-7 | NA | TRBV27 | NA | CASSLGEGSYEQYF | TGTGCCAGCAGTTTGGGAGAGGGATCCTACGAGCAGTACTTC
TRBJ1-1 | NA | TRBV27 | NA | CASGMINRAMKAFF | TGTGCCAGCGGCATGATTAACAGGGCGATGAAAGCTTTCTTT
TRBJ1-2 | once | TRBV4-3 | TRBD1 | CASSRTGGGYGYTF | TGCGCCAGCAGCCGCACAGGGGGTGGATATGGCTACACCTTC
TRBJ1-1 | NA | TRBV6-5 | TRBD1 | CASSRTGILGTAFF | TGTGCCAGCAGTAGGACAGGGATTCTTGGTACGGCTTTCTTT
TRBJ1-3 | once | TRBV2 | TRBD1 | CASSVDRVVSGNTIYF | TGTGCCAGCAGTGTCGACAGGGTGGTATCTGGAAACACCATATATTTT
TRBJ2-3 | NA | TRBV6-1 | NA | CASVDILTDTQYF | TGTGCCAGCGTAGACATCCTCACAGATACGCAGTATTTT
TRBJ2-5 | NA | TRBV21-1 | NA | CASSKLLDREKETQYF | TGTGCCAGCAGCAAACTATTGGACAGGGAAAAAGAGACCCAGTACTTC
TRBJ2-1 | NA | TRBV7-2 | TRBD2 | CASSTSGGRANEQFF | TGTGCCAGCAGCACCAGCGGGGGCCGGGCTAATGAGCAGTTCTTC
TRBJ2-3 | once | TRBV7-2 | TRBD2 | CASSLGTSGGAIDTQYF | TGTGCCAGCAGCTTAGGAACTAGCGGGGGGGCCATAGATACGCAGTATTTT
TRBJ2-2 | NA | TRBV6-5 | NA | CASSYPDRSTGELFF | TGTGCCAGCAGTTACCCTGACAGAAGCACCGGGGAGCTGTTTTTT
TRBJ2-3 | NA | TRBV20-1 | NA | CSARQANTQYF | TGCAGTGCTAGACAGGCCAATACGCAGTATTTT
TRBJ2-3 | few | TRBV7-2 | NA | CASSLTRGRDTQYF | TGTGCCAGCAGCTTAACTCGGGGGAGGGATACGCAGTATTTT
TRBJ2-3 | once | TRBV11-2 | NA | CASSLYRNTDTQYF | TGTGCCAGCAGCTTGTACAGAAACACAGATACGCAGTATTTT
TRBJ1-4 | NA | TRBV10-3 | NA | CAIGETLNEKLFF | TGTGCCATCGGCGAGACTTTAAATGAAAAACTGTTTTTT
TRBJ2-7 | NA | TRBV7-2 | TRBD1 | CASSLGDRSSYEQYF | TGTGCCAGCAGCTTAGGGGACAGGAGCTCCTACGAGCAGTACTTC
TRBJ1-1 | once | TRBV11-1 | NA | CASSLTAQIGNTEAFF | TGTGCCAGCAGCTTGACAGCACAAATTGGGAACACTGAAGCTTTCTTT
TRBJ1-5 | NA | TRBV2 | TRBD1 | CASGESQGVQPQHF | TGTGCCAGCGGTGAGTCACAGGGGGTCCAGCCCCAGCATTTT
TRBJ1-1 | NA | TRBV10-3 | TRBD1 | CAISESEWTGDTEAFF | TGTGCCATCAGTGAGTCGGAATGGACAGGGGACACTGAAGCTTTCTTT
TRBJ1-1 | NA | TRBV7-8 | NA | CASSLMSQVGYTEAFF | TGTGCCAGCAGCTTAATGTCACAGGTGGGGTACACTGAAGCTTTCTTT